This TCR beta chain derives from a study of blood T cell repertoires in COVID-19. Study information: Spain, Italy and the United States supplied samples that represented acute and convalescent COVID-19. The cDNA or gDNA used as material had been derived from T cells, B-cell-depleted T cells, or PBMCs.

In the study's own analysis: Researchers report that nucleated cell counts were estimated from reference gene primer amplification. TCRdb keeps only in-frame clones here, not all; method: immunoSEQ multiplex PCR. That table gives V, J and clone size, and the DNA gave D and trimming. The sample consists of roughly 230,000 clones, around 84% of them appearing once. From germline, CDR1 is ENHRY and CDR2 SYGVKD. CDR3 length: 14 amino acids. V was clipped by 0 bases and J by 0 bases, with 6 bases between them. The source of this sequence is a man in his forties or fifties with acute or convalescent COVID-19. V usage is TRBV10-3 and J usage is TRBJ2-7; no clear D gene. Sequencing input: peripheral blood. CDR3 loop: CAISESVSSYEQYF. CDR3 in DNA: TGTGCCATCAGTGAGTCGGTCAGCTCCTACGAGCAGTACTTC.